The next 14 T cell receptor beta chains were all read from a single sample in a study of cytomegalovirus exposure and HLA in healthy donors. The PCR employed 60 Vbeta primers together with 13 Jbeta primers. Libraries were prepared by immunoSEQ multiplex PCR; TCRdb keeps only in-frame clonotypes and omits some of them. Among about 160,000 clones listed, 80% were seen once. The source material was PBMCs. These receptors were taken from a man aged 25-45 years in good health and CMV-seronegative.

To note about this clone: One end of the junction does not line up with germline, which may come from a read error. The chain has TRBV7-9 and TRBJ1-3; weak D call: TRBD1 (5 bases). Germline V gene sequence: CDR1 SEHNR, CDR2 FQNEAQ (reference sequence). CDR3 length: 16 amino acids. CDR3 sequence: CSSSFNARAVRNTIYF. The CDR3 region has the DNA TGTTCCAGCAGCTTTAATGCCAGGGCGGTGCGAAACACCATATATTTT.

The rearrangement joins TRBV6-4 to TRBJ1-4, with a possible D match to TRBD1 (6 bases). The CDR3 spans 14 residues. Looked up from germline, CDR1 is MRHNA and CDR2 is SNTAGT. Trimming removed 5 bases at V and 3 bases at J, with 10 bases between. The CDR3: CASSPRGSNEKLFF. The CDR3 DNA reads as TGTGCCAGCAGTCCCAGGGGTTCTAATGAAAAACTGTTTTTT.

The chain recombines TRBV5-6 with TRBJ1-6; 9 nucleotides agree with TRBD1. Trimming cost V 6 bases and J 9 bases; bases outside gene matches: 7. The CDR3 has 14 residues. CDR1 is SGHDT, CDR2 YYEEEE, per germline. CDR3 loop: CASKLGDRASPLHF. DNA of the CDR3: TGTGCCAGCAAATTGGGGGACAGGGCTTCACCCCTCCACTTT.

This clone is a singleton in its sample. The chain carries TRBV28 and TRBJ1-2; TRBD1 agrees at 7 bases. CDR1 and CDR2 (germline): MDHEN, SYDVKM. The CDR3 consists of 14 residues. Trimming removed 3 bases from V and 3 bases from J; junction bases left unmatched: 4. The CDR3 DNA reads as TGTGCCAGCAGTTTCGACAGGGTTGACTATGGCTACACCTTC. As protein: CASSFDRVDYGYTF.

The rearrangement links TRBV27 to TRBJ1-2; D unclear. Germline V gene data show CDR1 as MNHEY and CDR2 as SMNVEV (reference sequence). The CDR3 covers 12 residues. Trimming removed 5 bases at V and 5 bases at J, with 9 bases between. CDR3 amino acids: CASSATGYGYTF. In DNA form, the CDR3 reads TGTGCCAGCAGTGCTACGGGGTATGGCTACACCTTC.

The CDR3 sequence is CASSIAIGQSTEAFF. The CDR3 DNA follows: TGTGCCAGTAGTATAGCAATAGGACAGTCCACTGAAGCTTTCTTT. This chain connects TRBV19 to TRBJ1-1; a weak D match, TRBD1 (6 bases). The length of the CDR3 is 15 residues. Trimming left V 1 base short and J 4 bases short, with 13 bases between. The V gene's germline CDR1 is LNHDA and CDR2 SQIVND (reference sequence).

This clone was seen a handful of times. The J gene is TRBJ2-2, the V gene TRBV6-4, with 8 positions matching TRBD1. CDR3 length equals 16 residues. CDR1 is MRHNA and CDR2 is SNTAGT in the germline V gene. Germline trimming cut 3 bases from V and 6 bases from J; bases unmatched to any gene: 9. CDR3 residues: CASSDSSGGSSGELFF. The CDR3 DNA follows: TGTGCCAGCAGTGATTCCTCAGGGGGCAGCTCCGGGGAGCTGTTTTTT.

This clone was found once. V is TRBV7-2 and J is TRBJ1-6; unclear D gene. The V gene's germline CDR1 is SGHTA and CDR2 FQGNSA. CDR3 length: 17 residues. The ends were cut back, 2 bases at V and 0 bases at J, with 11 bases in the middle. CDR3 DNA: TGTGCCAGCAGCTTAAATGTTCGGAGCTCCTATAATTCACCCCTCCACTTT. This gives the protein CASSLNVRSSYNSPLHF.

The rearrangement joins TRBV7-3 to TRBJ2-2, with D possibly matching TRBD2 (6 bases). Between the trimmed V and J ends, which lost 5 bases and 4 bases, there was a span of 29 bases. This CDR3 is 20 amino acids long. In germline, CDR1 is SGHTA, CDR2 FQGTGA. As DNA, the CDR3 is TGTGCCAGCAGCCTCCGTCCGGGGGAAGCGGCGAACCCCGTCACCGGGGAGCTGTTTTTT. Amino acid sequence: CASSLRPGEAANPVTGELFF.

The chain employs TRBV10-2 and TRBJ1-6, with D possibly being TRBD1 (5 bases). Per germline, CDR1 WSHSY and CDR2 SAAADI. The CDR3 totals 15 residues. Between the trimmed V and J ends, which lost 1 base and 13 bases, there was a span of 17 bases. The CDR3 reads CASSEWGGGAEPLHF. Written as DNA, the CDR3 is TGCGCCAGCAGTGAGTGGGGGGGAGGGGCAGAGCCCCTCCACTTT.

This clone occurred a few times. The chain combines TRBV5-5 with TRBJ2-3; tentative D call: TRBD2 (5 bases). The germline V and J ends were trimmed by 4 bases and 5 bases, with 8 bases remaining between them. The germline V gene has CDR1 SGHKS and CDR2 YYEKEE (reference sequence). The CDR3 is 12 residues long. In nucleotides, the CDR3 is TGTGCCAGCAGCCCACTAGGAGATACGCAGTATTTT. Its protein is CASSPLGDTQYF.

This chain links TRBV4-3 with TRBJ2-2, with a possible D match to TRBD1 (5 bases). Germline V lookup: CDR1 LGHNA, CDR2 YSLEER. V dropped 0 bases and J dropped 5 bases, with 16 bases sitting between them. The CDR3 is made up of 17 amino acids. CDR3 loop: CASSQDRGAGRTGELFF. In nucleotides, the CDR3 is TGCGCCAGCAGCCAAGACCGTGGGGCAGGGCGGACCGGGGAGCTGTTTTTT.

The V call is TRBV4-1, the J call TRBJ2-1, with 7 bases aligning to TRBD1. CDR3 size: 18 residues. The V gene's germline CDR1 is MGHRA and CDR2 YSYEKL. V dropped 1 base and J dropped 0; count of bases not matched to a gene: 9. The CDR3 nucleotides read TGCGCCAGCAGCCAAGGGGGACAGACAGGGAGCTCCTACAATGAGCAGTTCTTC. Translating gives CASSQGGQTGSSYNEQFF.

This sequence joins TRBV5-6 and TRBJ1-2; possibly TRBD1 for D (6 bases). Between the trimmed V and J ends, which lost 0 bases and 4 bases, there was a span of 25 bases. This CDR3 is built from 19 residues. Germline V lookup: CDR1 SGHDT, CDR2 YYEEEE. Here the CDR3 reads CASSLGVLGASLRSYGYTF. CDR3 nucleotides: TGTGCCAGCAGCTTGGGAGTACTGGGGGCCTCACTCCGGAGCTATGGCTACACCTTC.